A selection of T cell receptor beta chains follows, all from one sample in a study of cytotoxic CD8 clonotypes in ibrutinib-treated CLL. Assay used: immunoSEQ multiplex PCR; TCRdb lists only in-frame clones, some missing. The sample consists of 20,000 to 25,000 clones, 70% to 85% of them appearing once. The specimen was PBMCs, collected before ibrutinib treatment. The receptors shown here come from a human donor with chronic lymphocytic leukemia. Both conserved end residues are part of each CDR3. The D gene is left open where the match is weak. A clone size is listed for some rows: how often the clone was seen (once, few, many), or a class if it is expanded.

CDR3: CASSLSPMNTEAFF; DNA: TGTGCCAGCAGCTTAAGCCCGATGAACACTGAAGCTTTCTTT; V: TRBV7-2; D: -; J: TRBJ1-1; size: -
CDR3: CASSAPGQGYTGELFF; DNA: TGTGCCAGCAGCGCGCCGGGACAGGGATACACCGGGGAGCTGTTTTTT; V: TRBV5-6; D: TRBD1; J: TRBJ2-2; size: -
CDR3: CASLRAPGLAGVGELFF; DNA: TGCGCCTCCCTTAGGGCACCGGGACTAGCGGGAGTCGGGGAGCTGTTTTTT; V: TRBV29-1; D: TRBD2; J: TRBJ2-2; size: -
CDR3: CASSFGRDRAYEQYF; DNA: TGTGCCAGCAGTTTTGGCCGGGACAGGGCTTACGAGCAGTACTTC; V: TRBV27; D: TRBD1; J: TRBJ2-7; size: -
CDR3: CASSDWQGAGGRQYNEQFF; DNA: TGTGCCAGCAGTGATTGGCAGGGGGCGGGCGGGAGACAATACAATGAGCAGTTCTTC; V: TRBV2; D: -; J: TRBJ2-1; size: -
CDR3: CASNSPGQAYEQYF; DNA: TGTGCCAGCAACTCGCCGGGACAGGCTTACGAGCAGTACTTC; V: TRBV6-5; D: TRBD1; J: TRBJ2-7; size: -
CDR3: CASSLAGAYYEQYF; DNA: TGTGCCAGCAGCTTAGCGGGGGCGTATTACGAGCAGTACTTC; V: TRBV11-2; D: -; J: TRBJ2-7; size: -
CDR3: CATSRPPGTGATEAFF; DNA: TGTGCCACCAGCAGGCCCCCCGGGACAGGGGCGACTGAAGCTTTCTTT; V: TRBV15; D: TRBD1; J: TRBJ1-1; size: few
CDR3: CASSYAGRYNEQFF; DNA: TGTGCCAGCAGTTATGCGGGAAGATACAATGAGCAGTTCTTC; V: TRBV6-5; D: -; J: TRBJ2-1; size: -
CDR3: CASSSTGVVTEAFF; DNA: TGTGCCAGCAGTTCGACAGGGGTTGTCACTGAAGCTTTCTTT; V: TRBV6-5; D: TRBD1; J: TRBJ1-1; size: -
CDR3: CASSQLRTAGANVLTF; DNA: TGCGCCAGCAGCCAATTAAGGACAGCTGGGGCCAACGTCCTGACTTTC; V: TRBV4-1; D: -; J: TRBJ2-6; size: once
CDR3: CASSFTTGIRYEQYF; DNA: TGTGCCAGCAGTTTCACGACAGGGATCCGCTACGAGCAGTACTTC; V: TRBV28; D: TRBD1; J: TRBJ2-7; size: -
CDR3: CASSPLAGGVGEQYF; DNA: TGTGCCAGCAGCCCGCTAGCGGGAGGGGTAGGCGAGCAGTACTTC; V: TRBV7-2; D: TRBD2; J: TRBJ2-7; size: -
CDR3: CASSLVRKTRTMGIRNQPQHF; DNA: TGTGCCAGCAGTTTAGTCCGAAAGACACGGACTATGGGGATTCGGAATCAGCCCCAGCATTTT; V: TRBV28; D: -; J: TRBJ1-5; size: -
CDR3: CASSFDPGTGDEQYF; DNA: TGTGCCAGCAGCTTCGACCCCGGGACAGGGGACGAGCAGTACTTC; V: TRBV5-6; D: TRBD1; J: TRBJ2-7; size: -
CDR3: CASSQDGGADTQYF; DNA: TGCGCCAGCAGCCAAGATGGGGGCGCAGATACGCAGTATTTT; V: TRBV4-3; D: -; J: TRBJ2-3; size: -
CDR3: CASSLLWGADEQYF; DNA: TGTGCCAGCAGTTTACTTTGGGGTGCCGACGAGCAGTACTTC; V: TRBV28; D: -; J: TRBJ2-7; size: few
CDR3: CASSQEASPSYEQYF; DNA: TGTGCCAGCAGCCAAGAAGCCTCTCCATCCTACGAGCAGTACTTC; V: TRBV4-1; D: -; J: TRBJ2-7; size: -
CDR3: CASRRGGDYNEQFF; DNA: TGTGCCAGCAGGCGGGGGGGCGATTACAATGAGCAGTTCTTC; V: TRBV6-1; D: TRBD2; J: TRBJ2-1; size: -
CDR3: CASSYLTRSGELFF; DNA: TGTGCCAGCAGTTACCTAACGAGGTCCGGGGAGCTGTTTTTT; V: TRBV6-6; D: -; J: TRBJ2-2; size: once
CDR3: CASSFQTGRPYNEQFF; DNA: TGCGCCAGCAGCTTCCAGACAGGTCGGCCCTACAATGAGCAGTTCTTC; V: TRBV5-1; D: -; J: TRBJ2-1; size: -
CDR3: CASSPMAGWETQYF; DNA: TGTGCCAGCTCACCAATGGCGGGATGGGAGACCCAGTACTTC; V: TRBV18; D: -; J: TRBJ2-5; size: -
CDR3: CATWDSFWHF; DNA: TGTGCCACTTGGGACAGTTTTTGGCATTTT; V: TRBV19; D: TRBD1; J: TRBJ1-5; size: once
CDR3: CASSSSSGTDTQYF; DNA: TGTGCCAGCAGTTCAAGCTCTGGCACAGATACGCAGTATTTT; V: TRBV28; D: -; J: TRBJ2-3; size: -
CDR3: CASSRLGQAYEQYF; DNA: TGTGCCAGCAGCCGGTTAGGGCAGGCCTACGAGCAGTACTTC; V: TRBV7-8; D: -; J: TRBJ2-7; size: -
CDR3: CASSQDSGVYYNEQFF; DNA: TGCGCCAGCAGCCAAGATTCTGGGGTTTACTACAATGAGCAGTTCTTC; V: TRBV4-1; D: -; J: TRBJ2-1; size: -
CDR3: CASSPNTDTQYF; DNA: TGCGCCAGCAGCCCGAATACAGATACGCAGTATTTT; V: TRBV5-1; D: -; J: TRBJ2-3; size: -
CDR3: CASSLGLAAGELFF; DNA: TGTGCCAGCAGCCTGGGACTAGCCGCGGGGGAGCTGTTTTTT; V: TRBV7-3; D: TRBD2; J: TRBJ2-2; size: -
CDR3: CASRLGTGVYQPQHF; DNA: TGTGCCAGCAGACTAGGGACAGGGGTTTATCAGCCCCAGCATTTT; V: TRBV27; D: TRBD1; J: TRBJ1-5; size: -
CDR3: CASSEEGPSTGEKLFF; DNA: TGTGCCAGCAGTGAGGAGGGCCCTTCAACGGGGGAAAAACTGTTTTTT; V: TRBV2; D: -; J: TRBJ1-4; size: -
CDR3: CASSLEIAGGYEQYF; DNA: TGTGCCAGCAGCTTAGAGATAGCGGGAGGGTACGAGCAGTACTTC; V: TRBV7-8; D: TRBD2; J: TRBJ2-7; size: -
CDR3: CASSIGTGDSYEQYF; DNA: TGTGCCAGCAGCATAGGGACGGGGGACTCCTACGAGCAGTACTTC; V: TRBV7-2; D: -; J: TRBJ2-7; size: few
CDR3: CASSVDLDTQYF; DNA: TGTGCCAGCAGCGTAGATCTGGATACGCAGTATTTT; V: TRBV9; D: -; J: TRBJ2-3; size: -
CDR3: CATSSQQESEQYF; DNA: TGTGCCACCAGCAGCCAACAAGAAAGCGAGCAGTACTTC; V: TRBV15; D: -; J: TRBJ2-7; size: -
CDR3: CASSLGQGSSYEQYF; DNA: TGTGCCAGCAGCTTAGGACAGGGGAGCTCCTACGAGCAGTACTTC; V: TRBV7-8; D: TRBD1; J: TRBJ2-7; size: -
CDR3: CASSLVRSSYNEQFF; DNA: TGCGCCAGCAGCTTGGTCCGGAGCTCCTACAATGAGCAGTTCTTC; V: TRBV5-1; D: -; J: TRBJ2-1; size: -